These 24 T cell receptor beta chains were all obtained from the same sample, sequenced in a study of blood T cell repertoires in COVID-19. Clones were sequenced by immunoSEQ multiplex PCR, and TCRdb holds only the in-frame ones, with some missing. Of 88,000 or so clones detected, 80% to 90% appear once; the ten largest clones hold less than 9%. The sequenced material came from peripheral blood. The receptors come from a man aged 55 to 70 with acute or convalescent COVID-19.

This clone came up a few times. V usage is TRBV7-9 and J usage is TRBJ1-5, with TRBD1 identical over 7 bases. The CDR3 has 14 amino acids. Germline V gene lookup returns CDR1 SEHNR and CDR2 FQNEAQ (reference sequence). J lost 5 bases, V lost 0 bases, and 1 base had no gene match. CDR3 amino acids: CASSLAGQYQPQHF. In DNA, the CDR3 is TGTGCCAGCAGCTTAGCGGGACAGTATCAGCCCCAGCATTTT.

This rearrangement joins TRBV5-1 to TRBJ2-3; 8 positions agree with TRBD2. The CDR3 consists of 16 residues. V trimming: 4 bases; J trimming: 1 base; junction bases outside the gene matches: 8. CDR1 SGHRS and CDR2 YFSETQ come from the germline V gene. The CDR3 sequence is CASSARPRGGTDTQYF. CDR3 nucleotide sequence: TGCGCCAGCAGCGCACGTCCGCGGGGGGGCACAGATACGCAGTATTTT.

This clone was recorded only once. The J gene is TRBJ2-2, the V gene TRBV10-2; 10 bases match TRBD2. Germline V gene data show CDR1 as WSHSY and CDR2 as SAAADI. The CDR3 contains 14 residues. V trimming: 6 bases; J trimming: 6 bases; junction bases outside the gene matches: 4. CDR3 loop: CASRPGLASGELFF. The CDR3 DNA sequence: TGCGCCAGCAGACCGGGACTAGCGTCCGGGGAGCTGTTTTTT.

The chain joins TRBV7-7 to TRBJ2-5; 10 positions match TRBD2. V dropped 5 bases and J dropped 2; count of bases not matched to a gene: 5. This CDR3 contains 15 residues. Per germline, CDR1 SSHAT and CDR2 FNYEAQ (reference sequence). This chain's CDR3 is CASSLRTSGQETQYF. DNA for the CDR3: TGTGCCAGCAGCCTACGGACTAGCGGACAAGAGACCCAGTACTTC.

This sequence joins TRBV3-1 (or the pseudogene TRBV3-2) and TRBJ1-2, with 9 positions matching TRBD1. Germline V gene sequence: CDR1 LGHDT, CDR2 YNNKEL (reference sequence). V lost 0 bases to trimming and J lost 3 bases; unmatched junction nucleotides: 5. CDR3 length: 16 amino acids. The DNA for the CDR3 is TGTGCCAGCAGCCAAGACGGGGGACAGGGCCACTATGGCTACACCTTC. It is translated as CASSQDGGQGHYGYTF.

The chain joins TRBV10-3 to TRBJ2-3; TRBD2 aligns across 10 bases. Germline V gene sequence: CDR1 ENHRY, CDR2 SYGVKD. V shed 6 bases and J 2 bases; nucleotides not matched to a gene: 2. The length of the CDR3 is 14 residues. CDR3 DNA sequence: TGTGCCATCAGCCTAGCGGGAGCCACAGATACGCAGTATTTT. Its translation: CAISLAGATDTQYF.

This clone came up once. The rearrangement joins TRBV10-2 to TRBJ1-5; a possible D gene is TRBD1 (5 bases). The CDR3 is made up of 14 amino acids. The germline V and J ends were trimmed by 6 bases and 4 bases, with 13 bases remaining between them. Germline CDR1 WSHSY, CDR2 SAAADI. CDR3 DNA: TGCGCCAGCAGGGGACTAGCTGGAAATCAGCCCCAGCATTTT. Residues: CASRGLAGNQPQHF.

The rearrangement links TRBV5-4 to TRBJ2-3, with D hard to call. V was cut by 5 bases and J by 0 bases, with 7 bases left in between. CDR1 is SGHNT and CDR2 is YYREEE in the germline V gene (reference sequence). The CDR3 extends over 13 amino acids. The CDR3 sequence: CASRTLSTDTQYF. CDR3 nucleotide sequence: TGTGCCAGCAGGACATTGAGCACAGATACGCAGTATTTT. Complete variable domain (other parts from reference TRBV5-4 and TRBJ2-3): ETGVTQSPTHLIKTRGQQVTLRCSSQSGHNTVSWYQQALGQGPQFIFQYYREEENGRGNFPPRFSGLQFPNYSSELNVNALELDDSALYLCASRTLSTDTQYFGPGTRLTVL.

CDR3 in amino acids: CATSTGYGREEQFF. The CDR3 nucleotides read TGTGCCACCTCCACCGGGTATGGGAGGGAGGAGCAGTTCTTC. The chain recombines TRBV15 with TRBJ2-1; the match to TRBD2 covers 7 bases. The ends lost 8 bases at V and 10 bases at J; junction bases unmatched: 14. This CDR3 comprises 14 residues. Germline CDR1 is LNHNV and CDR2 is YYDKDF (reference sequence).

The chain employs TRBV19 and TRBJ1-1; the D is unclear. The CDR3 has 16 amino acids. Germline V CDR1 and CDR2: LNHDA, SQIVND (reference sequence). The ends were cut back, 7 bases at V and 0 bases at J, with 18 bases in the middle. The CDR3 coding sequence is TGTGCCAGTACCAATACCGCGACAAGAATGAACACTGAAGCTTTCTTT. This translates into CASTNTATRMNTEAFF.

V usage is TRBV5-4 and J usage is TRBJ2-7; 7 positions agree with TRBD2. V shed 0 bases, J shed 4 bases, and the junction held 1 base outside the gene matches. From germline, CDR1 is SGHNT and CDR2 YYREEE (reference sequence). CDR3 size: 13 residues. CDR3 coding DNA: TGTGCCAGCAGCTTGGGTAGCGGGTACGAGCAGTACTTC. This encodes CASSLGSGYEQYF.

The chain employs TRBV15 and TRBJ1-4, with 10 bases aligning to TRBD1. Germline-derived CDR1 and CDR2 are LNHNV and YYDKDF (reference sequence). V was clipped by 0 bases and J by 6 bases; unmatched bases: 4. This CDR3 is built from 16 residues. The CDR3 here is CATSRDLGTGDEKLFF. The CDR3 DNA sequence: TGTGCCACCAGCAGAGATCTCGGGACAGGGGATGAAAAACTGTTTTTT.

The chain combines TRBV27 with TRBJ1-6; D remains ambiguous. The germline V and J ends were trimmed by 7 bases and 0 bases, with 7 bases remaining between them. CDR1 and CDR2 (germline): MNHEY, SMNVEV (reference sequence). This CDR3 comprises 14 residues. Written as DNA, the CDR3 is TGTGCCAGCAAAACGAGCTCCTATAATTCACCCCTCCACTTT. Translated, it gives CASKTSSYNSPLHF.

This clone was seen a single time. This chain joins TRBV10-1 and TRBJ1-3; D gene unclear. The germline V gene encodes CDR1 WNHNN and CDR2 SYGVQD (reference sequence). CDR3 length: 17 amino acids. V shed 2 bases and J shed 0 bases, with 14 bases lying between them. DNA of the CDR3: TGCGCCAGCAGTGAGGATCCCCCCGGACTCTCTGGAAACACCATATATTTT. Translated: CASSEDPPGLSGNTIYF.

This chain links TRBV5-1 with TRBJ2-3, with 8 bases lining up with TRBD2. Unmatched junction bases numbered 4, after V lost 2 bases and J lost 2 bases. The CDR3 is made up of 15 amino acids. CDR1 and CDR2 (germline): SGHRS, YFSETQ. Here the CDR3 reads CASSLRGLVTDTQYF. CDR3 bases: TGCGCCAGCAGCTTAAGGGGACTAGTCACAGATACGCAGTATTTT.

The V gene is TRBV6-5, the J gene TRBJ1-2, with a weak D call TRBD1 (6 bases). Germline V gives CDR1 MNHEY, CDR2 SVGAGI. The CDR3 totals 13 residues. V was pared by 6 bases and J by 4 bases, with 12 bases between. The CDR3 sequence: CASRSDRLYGYTF. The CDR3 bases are TGTGCCAGCAGAAGTGACAGGCTCTATGGCTACACCTTC.

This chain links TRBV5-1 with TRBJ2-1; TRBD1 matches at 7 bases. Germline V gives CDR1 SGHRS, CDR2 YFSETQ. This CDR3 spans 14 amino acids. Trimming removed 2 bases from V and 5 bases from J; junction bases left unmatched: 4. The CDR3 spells CASSFGRGNNEQFF. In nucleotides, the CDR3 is TGCGCCAGCAGCTTCGGCAGGGGGAACAATGAGCAGTTCTTC.

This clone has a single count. CDR3 nucleotides: TGTGCCAGCAGCCCAGGACAGGCCACCTACAATGAGCAGTTCTTC. Translation: CASSPGQATYNEQFF. This chain joins TRBV11-3 and TRBJ2-1, with TRBD1 matching 7 bases. The CDR3 is made up of 15 amino acids. With V trimmed by 5 bases and J by 2 bases, 6 bases remained unmatched. Looked up from germline, CDR1 is SGHNT and CDR2 is YENEEA.

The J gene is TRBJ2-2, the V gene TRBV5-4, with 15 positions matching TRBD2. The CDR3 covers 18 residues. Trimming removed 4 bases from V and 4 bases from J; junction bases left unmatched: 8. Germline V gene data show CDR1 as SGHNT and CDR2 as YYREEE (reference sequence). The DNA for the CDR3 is TGTGCCAGCAGCGGGAGGACTAGCGGGGGGGCGGTCACCGGGGAGCTGTTTTTT. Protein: CASSGRTSGGAVTGELFF.

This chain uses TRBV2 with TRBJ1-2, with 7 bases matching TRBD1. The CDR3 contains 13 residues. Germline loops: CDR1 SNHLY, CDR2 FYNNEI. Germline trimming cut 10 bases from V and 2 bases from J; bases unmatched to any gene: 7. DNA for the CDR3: TGTGCCACCCTATGGGACAGAAACTATGGCTACACCTTC. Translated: CATLWDRNYGYTF.

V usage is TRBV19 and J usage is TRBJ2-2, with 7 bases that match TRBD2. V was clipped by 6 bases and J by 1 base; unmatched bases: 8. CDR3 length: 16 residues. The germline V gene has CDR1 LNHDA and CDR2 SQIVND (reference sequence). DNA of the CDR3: TGTGCCAGTAGGACGTCGGCTAGCGGGAACACCGGGGAGCTGTTTTTT. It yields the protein CASRTSASGNTGELFF.

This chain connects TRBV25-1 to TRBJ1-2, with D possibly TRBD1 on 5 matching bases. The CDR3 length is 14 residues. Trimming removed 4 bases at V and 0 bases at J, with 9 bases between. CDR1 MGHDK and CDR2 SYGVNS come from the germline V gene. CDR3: CASSGRAANYGYTF. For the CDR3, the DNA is TGTGCCAGCAGTGGCAGGGCCGCTAACTATGGCTACACCTTC.

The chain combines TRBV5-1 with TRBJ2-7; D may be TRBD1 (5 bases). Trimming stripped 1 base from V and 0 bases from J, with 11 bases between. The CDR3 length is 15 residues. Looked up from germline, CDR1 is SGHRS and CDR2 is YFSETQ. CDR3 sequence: CASSLSRASSYEQYF. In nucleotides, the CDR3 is TGCGCCAGCAGCTTGAGCAGGGCCAGCTCCTACGAGCAGTACTTC.

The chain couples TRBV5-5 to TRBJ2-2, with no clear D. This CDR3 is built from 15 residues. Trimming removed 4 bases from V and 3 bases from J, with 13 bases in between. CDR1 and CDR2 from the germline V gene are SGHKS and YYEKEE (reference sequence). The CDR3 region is CASSQTNYDTGELFF. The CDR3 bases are TGTGCCAGCAGCCAAACCAACTACGACACCGGGGAGCTGTTTTTT.